This T cell receptor (beta chain) originates from a study of tumor-infiltrating lymphocytes in oesophageal squamous cell carcinoma. MiXCR, run by TCRdb on the PCR reads, gives a single entry per CDR3 protein. Of some 15,000 distinct CDR3 sequences listed, roughly 47% were seen once; the top ten hold approximately 46%. This clonotype was counted only a few times. The CDR3 length is 15 residues. CDR1 and CDR2 from the germline V gene are SGHVS and FNYEAQ. The TCR comes from a male donor with esophageal squamous cell carcinoma. The specimen was blood. The V gene is TRBV7-6, the J gene TRBJ2-5; 9 bases are a match to TRBD2. The J call may not be correct, given that the DNA end is closer to TRBJ2-7. This CDR3 is CASSLSSGSPHEQYF. Written as DNA, the CDR3 is TGTGCCAGCAGCTTGAGTAGCGGGAGTCCCCACGAGCAGTACTTC.